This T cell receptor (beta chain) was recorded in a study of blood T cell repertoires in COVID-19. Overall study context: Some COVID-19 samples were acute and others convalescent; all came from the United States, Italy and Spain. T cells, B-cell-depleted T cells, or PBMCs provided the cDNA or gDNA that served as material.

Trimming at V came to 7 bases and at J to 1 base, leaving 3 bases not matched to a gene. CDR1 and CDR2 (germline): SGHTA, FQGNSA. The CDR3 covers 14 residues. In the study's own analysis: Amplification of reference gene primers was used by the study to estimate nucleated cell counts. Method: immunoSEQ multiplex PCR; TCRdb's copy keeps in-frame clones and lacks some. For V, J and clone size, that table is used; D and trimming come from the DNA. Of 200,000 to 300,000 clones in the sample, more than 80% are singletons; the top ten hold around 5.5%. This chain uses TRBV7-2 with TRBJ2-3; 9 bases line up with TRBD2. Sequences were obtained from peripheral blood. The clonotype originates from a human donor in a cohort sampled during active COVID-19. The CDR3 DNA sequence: TGTGCCAGCACACGACTAGCGGGCACAGATACGCAGTATTTT. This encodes CASTRLAGTDTQYF.